This T cell receptor beta chain was sequenced in a study of T-cell memory formation after mild COVID-19. Study background: For the most part, TCR clusters were specific to one donor. Findings and limits, study-wide: Contracting CD4+ clones sat mainly in CM and EM; CD8+ in EMRA. Contracting clones from day 15 to 85 had balanced CD4/CD8; later expanders favoured CD4+. There were some responding clones in pre-infection memory, which suggested that cross-reactive memory had joined.

With regard to this clonotype: Its target is unknown.

TCRdb reanalysed the 5' RACE reads using MiXCR and keeps one entry per CDR3 protein. The sample contains a few hundred thousand distinct CDR3 sequences, 25% to 30% of which appear only once. This clonotype originated in an adult woman who had mild COVID-19 (a few samples of this study predate the infection). Cell type and time point are not known. Sequences were obtained from PBMCs or a T cell subset sorted from them (not recorded which).

In nucleotides, the CDR3 is TGTGCCACCAGTGATCCCCGGACAGGGACGGAGGCCCAGCATTTT. Its protein product is CATSDPRTGTEAQHF. The genes are TRBV24-1 and TRBJ1-5, with 8 bases matching TRBD1. CDR1 and CDR2 (germline): KGHDR, SFDVKD. The J segment lost 11 bases and the V segment lost 3 bases, leaving 11 bases of the junction unmatched. The CDR3 length is 15 residues.